This TCR beta chain was sequenced during a study of T cells after somatic rescue of genetic block. Trimming removed 1 base from V and 5 bases from J, with 11 bases in between. The germline gives CDR1 LGHNA, CDR2 YSLEER. This CDR3 comprises 14 residues. Some clones are missing from TCRdb's copy, which holds only in-frame ones; the method was immunoSEQ multiplex PCR. The repertoire holds about 67,000 clones, with about 91% as singletons. The rearrangement uses TRBV4-3 and TRBJ1-2; weak D call: TRBD1 (6 bases). The clonotype was recovered from a man in his forties. The specimen sequenced was peripheral blood mononuclear cells (PBMCs). The CDR3 reads CASSQAGTHYGYTF. CDR3 nucleotide sequence: TGCGCCAGCAGCCAAGCCGGGACACATTATGGCTACACCTTC.